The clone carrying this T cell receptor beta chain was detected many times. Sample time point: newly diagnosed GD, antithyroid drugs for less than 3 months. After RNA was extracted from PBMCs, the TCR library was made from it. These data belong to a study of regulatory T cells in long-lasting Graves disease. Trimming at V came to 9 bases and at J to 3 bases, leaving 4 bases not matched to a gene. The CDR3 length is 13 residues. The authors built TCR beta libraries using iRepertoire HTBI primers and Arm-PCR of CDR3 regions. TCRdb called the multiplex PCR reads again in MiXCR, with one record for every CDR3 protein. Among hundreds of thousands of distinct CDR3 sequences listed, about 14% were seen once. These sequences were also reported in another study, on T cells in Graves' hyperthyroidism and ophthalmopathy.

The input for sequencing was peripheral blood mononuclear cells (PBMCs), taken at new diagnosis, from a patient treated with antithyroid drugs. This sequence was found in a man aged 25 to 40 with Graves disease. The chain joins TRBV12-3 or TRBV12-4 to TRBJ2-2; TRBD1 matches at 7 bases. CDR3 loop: CARKGAHTGELFF. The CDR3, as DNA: TGTGCCAGAAAGGGGGCGCACACCGGGGAGCTGTTTTTT.